Listed below are T cell receptor beta chains from one sample, sequenced in a study of beta chain features in type 1 diabetes. TCRdb keeps only in-frame clones here, not all; method: immunoSEQ multiplex PCR. The data contain roughly 290,000 clones, 7% to 9% of them singletons. What was sequenced was central memory CD4+ T cells from blood. The receptor set was obtained from a woman in her late teens or twenties in good health. The CDR3 runs from the conserved cysteine through the conserved F or W. The D gene is left open where the match is weak. Size is stated for part of the rows, as once, few or many counts, or as a class when the clone is expanded.

j_call,d_call,v_call,clone_size,cdr3_aa,cdr3_nt
TRBJ1-5,TRBD1,TRBV7-9,-,CASSPGGDQPQHF,TGTGCCAGCAGCCCAGGGGGAGATCAGCCCCAGCATTTT
TRBJ2-4,-,TRBV5-6,many,CASSLDPARKNIQYF,TGTGCCAGCAGCTTGGATCCGGCGAGAAAAAACATTCAGTACTTC
TRBJ2-1,-,TRBV5-5,few,CASSQADWANEQFF,TGTGCCAGCAGCCAGGCGGACTGGGCCAATGAGCAGTTCTTC
TRBJ2-3,TRBD2,TRBV5-6,-,CASSFLTSGRRDTQYF,TGTGCCAGCAGCTTTCTGACTAGCGGGAGGCGGGATACGCAGTATTTT
TRBJ2-5,-,TRBV2,-,CASKWGEETQYF,TGTGCCAGCAAATGGGGGGAGGAGACCCAGTACTTC
TRBJ1-1,-,TRBV6-1,-,CASSEGTRGEAFF,TGTGCCAGCAGTGAAGGAACTCGGGGTGAAGCTTTCTTT
TRBJ2-3,-,TRBV29-1,few,CSVIRGAADTQYF,TGCAGCGTGATTCGGGGGGCGGCAGATACGCAGTATTTT
TRBJ1-1,-,TRBV2,few,CASSANFGAFF,TGTGCCAGCAGTGCAAATTTCGGGGCTTTCTTT
TRBJ2-1,TRBD1,TRBV25-1,few,CASGGQGANNEQFF,TGTGCCAGCGGGGGGCAGGGGGCAAACAATGAGCAGTTCTTC
TRBJ2-7,TRBD2,TRBV7-9,-,CASSYSGRTSYEQYF,TGTGCCAGCAGCTATAGCGGGAGGACGTCCTACGAGCAGTACTTC
TRBJ2-2,-,TRBV9,-,CASSGEGTGELFF,TGTGCCAGCAGCGGCGAGGGCACCGGGGAGCTGTTTTTT
TRBJ1-6,-,TRBV7-9,-,CASSLVNSPLHF,TGTGCCAGCAGCTTAGTGAATTCACCCCTCCACTTT
TRBJ2-2,-,TRBV5-1,-,CASTDTGLGTGELFF,TGCGCCAGCACCGACACAGGTTTAGGTACCGGGGAGCTGTTTTTT
TRBJ1-2,-,TRBV4-1,-,CASSQDFHKDF,TGCGCCAGCAGCCAAGACTTCCACAAGGACTTC
TRBJ2-6,-,TRBV9,few,CASSLMGAGANVLTF,TGTGCCAGCAGCTTAATGGGGGCTGGGGCCAACGTCCTGACTTTC
TRBJ2-7,-,TRBV7-2,few,CASSSPGASHHEQYF,TGTGCCAGCAGCTCTCCCGGGGCTAGCCACCACGAGCAGTACTTC
TRBJ2-3,TRBD2,TRBV7-9,-,CASSYPPPGLAGADTQYF,TGTGCCAGCAGCTACCCCCCGCCGGGACTAGCGGGAGCTGATACGCAGTATTTT
TRBJ2-1,-,TRBV28,-,CASSSWAVRSYNEQFF,TGTGCCAGCAGTTCGTGGGCAGTTCGTTCCTACAATGAGCAGTTCTTC
TRBJ2-2,-,TRBV11-1,few,CASSLGNPGELFF,TGTGCCAGCAGCCTAGGTAACCCCGGGGAGCTGTTTTTT
TRBJ1-1,-,TRBV29-1,-,CSVTRSSLNTEAFF,TGCAGCGTTACTAGGTCCAGTCTGAACACTGAAGCTTTCTTT
TRBJ2-7,TRBD2,TRBV7-3,many,CASSLVSGRAYEQYF,TGTGCCAGCAGCTTAGTTAGCGGGAGGGCCTACGAGCAGTACTTC
TRBJ2-1,-,TRBV5-1,-,CASSLSSYNEQFF,TGCGCCAGCAGCTTGAGCTCCTACAATGAGCAGTTCTTC
TRBJ1-1,-,TRBV15,-,CATSRDKVRAFF,TGTGCCACCAGCAGAGACAAGGTGCGGGCTTTCTTT
TRBJ1-3,-,TRBV5-6,few,CASSRRHVTGNTIYF,TGTGCCAGCAGCAGAAGACATGTTACTGGAAACACCATATATTTT